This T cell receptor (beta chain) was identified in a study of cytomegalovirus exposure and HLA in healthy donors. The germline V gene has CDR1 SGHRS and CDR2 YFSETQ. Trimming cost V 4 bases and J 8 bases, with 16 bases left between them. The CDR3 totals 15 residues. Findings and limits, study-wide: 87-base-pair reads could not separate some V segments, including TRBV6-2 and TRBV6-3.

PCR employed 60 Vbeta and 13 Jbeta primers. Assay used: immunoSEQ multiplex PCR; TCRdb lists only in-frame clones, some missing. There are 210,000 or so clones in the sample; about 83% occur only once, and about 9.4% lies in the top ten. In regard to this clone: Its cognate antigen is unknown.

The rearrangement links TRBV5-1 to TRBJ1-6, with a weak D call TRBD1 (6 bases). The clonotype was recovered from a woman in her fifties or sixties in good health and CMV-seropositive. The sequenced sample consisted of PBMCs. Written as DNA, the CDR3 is TGCGCCAGCAGCGTGACAGGTCCTTATCATTCACCCCTCCACTTT. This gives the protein CASSVTGPYHSPLHF.